This entry describes one T cell receptor (beta chain). Germline V CDR1 and CDR2: SNHLY, FYNNEI. The CDR3 consists of 18 residues. Trimming took 6 bases from V and 3 from J, leaving 21 bases between them. Per the authors' pipeline: Quantification of nucleated cells was approximated via reference gene primer amplification. The repertoire was sequenced with immunoSEQ multiplex PCR; TCRdb's copy has only in-frame clones and lacks some. V and J calls and clone size follow that table, whereas D and trimming were derived from the DNA. Of around 280,000 clones in the sample, around four fifths were seen once. This specimen belongs to a study of blood T cell repertoires in COVID-19.

The V call is TRBV2, the J call TRBJ1-6, with D possibly being TRBD1 (5 bases). Sequencing was carried out using peripheral blood. This TCR was sampled from a woman aged 45-60 years with active or convalescent COVID-19. In DNA, the CDR3 is TGTGCCAGCAGCCCCCGGGACCGACTAGTGGGCTATAATTCACCCCTCCACTTT. It encodes CASSPRDRLVGYNSPLHF.